Listed below are T cell receptor beta chains from one sample, sequenced in a study of blood T cell repertoires in COVID-19. Assay used: immunoSEQ multiplex PCR; TCRdb lists only in-frame clones, some missing. The sample has 250,000 or so clones, about 91% seen once; the top ten hold 4% to 5%. Sequenced sample: peripheral blood. These receptors were collected from a woman aged 40-49 years who had recovered from COVID-19. The CDR3 runs from the conserved cysteine through the conserved F or W. A D gene is named only where the DNA matches it firmly. Expanded clones are given a class, and other clones once, few, many or no size at all.

J: TRBJ1-5; size: once; D: .; V: TRBV7-6; CDR3: CASGRSSNQPQHF; DNA: TGTGCCAGCGGGAGGAGTAGCAATCAGCCCCAGCATTTT
J: TRBJ1-2; size: .; D: .; V: TRBV9; CDR3: CASSGESRGRLSYTF; DNA: TGTGCCAGCAGCGGCGAATCCAGGGGCCGGTTGAGCTACACCTTC
J: TRBJ1-1; size: .; D: TRBD1; V: TRBV28; CDR3: CATNSAGQGPREAFF; DNA: TGTGCCACCAATTCGGCGGGACAGGGCCCTCGGGAAGCTTTCTTT
J: TRBJ1-2; size: .; D: TRBD1; V: TRBV4-1; CDR3: CASSLGTGTPRGYTF; DNA: TGCGCCAGCAGCCTGGGGACAGGGACCCCCCGTGGCTACACCTTC
J: TRBJ1-5; size: .; D: .; V: TRBV27; CDR3: CASSLAWQGDNQPQHF; DNA: TGTGCCAGCAGTTTAGCTTGGCAGGGTGACAATCAGCCCCAGCATTTT
J: TRBJ1-1; size: .; D: .; V: TRBV15; CDR3: CATSRGGSGIGNTEAFF; DNA: TGTGCCACCAGCAGAGGAGGTAGTGGAATAGGGAACACTGAAGCTTTCTTT
J: TRBJ1-3; size: .; D: .; V: TRBV4-1; CDR3: CASSPVFGRGEAKDSGNTIYF; DNA: TGCGCCAGCAGCCCGGTGTTTGGCCGGGGGGAGGCTAAAGACTCTGGAAACACCATATATTTT
J: TRBJ2-7; size: few; D: .; V: TRBV9; CDR3: CASSSDGYEQYF; DNA: TGTGCCAGCAGCTCAGACGGGTACGAGCAGTACTTC
J: TRBJ1-3; size: .; D: TRBD1; V: TRBV7-9; CDR3: CASSRSGGPSGNTIYF; DNA: TGTGCCAGCAGCCGATCAGGGGGCCCCTCTGGAAACACCATATATTTT
J: TRBJ2-6; size: .; D: .; V: TRBV3-1/TRBV3-2; CDR3: CASSQDCFGCGANVLTF; DNA: TGTGCCAGCAGCCAAGATTGTTTCGGGTGTGGGGCCAACGTCCTGACTTTC
J: TRBJ2-3; size: .; D: .; V: TRBV19; CDR3: CASSFGSARPLPTQYF; DNA: TGTGCCAGTAGTTTCGGGTCCGCCCGCCCCTTGCCTACGCAGTATTTT
J: TRBJ2-1; size: .; D: .; V: TRBV5-1; CDR3: CASTEGRGNEQFF; DNA: TGCGCCAGCACGGAGGGAAGAGGCAATGAGCAGTTCTTC
J: TRBJ2-3; size: .; D: .; V: TRBV7-2; CDR3: CASSLDPGRTDTQYF; DNA: TGTGCCAGCAGCTTAGATCCAGGGCGGACAGATACGCAGTATTTT
J: TRBJ1-1; size: .; D: .; V: TRBV19; CDR3: CAGVEGTEAFF; DNA: TGTGCCGGTGTGGAGGGTACTGAAGCTTTCTTT
J: TRBJ2-1; size: .; D: TRBD2; V: TRBV5-4; CDR3: CASSLVRLAGGEQFF; DNA: TGTGCCAGCAGCCTCGTACGGCTAGCGGGAGGTGAGCAGTTCTTC
J: TRBJ2-3; size: .; D: .; V: TRBV14; CDR3: CASSYITNTDTQYF; DNA: TGTGCCAGCAGCTACATCACAAACACAGATACGCAGTATTTT
J: TRBJ1-1; size: .; D: TRBD1; V: TRBV5-4; CDR3: CASSRTGVGTEAFF; DNA: TGTGCCAGCAGCCGGACAGGGGTGGGCACTGAAGCTTTCTTT
J: TRBJ2-1; size: .; D: TRBD2; V: TRBV27; CDR3: CASSYLSSGRIWFF; DNA: TGTGCCAGCAGTTACCTAAGTAGCGGGAGGATCTGGTTCTTC
J: TRBJ1-3; size: few; D: .; V: TRBV14; CDR3: CASSLEAATGLSGNTIYF; DNA: TGTGCCAGCAGCCTTGAGGCAGCGACGGGGTTATCTGGAAACACCATATATTTT
J: TRBJ1-5; size: .; D: TRBD1; V: TRBV28; CDR3: CASSSGQGVRQPQHF; DNA: TGTGCCAGCAGTTCGGGACAGGGGGTTCGGCAGCCCCAGCATTTT
J: TRBJ1-4; size: few; D: TRBD1; V: TRBV29-1; CDR3: CSVRKGDRGRSEKLFF; DNA: TGCAGCGTTAGAAAGGGGGACAGGGGGCGAAGTGAAAAACTGTTTTTT
J: TRBJ2-5; size: few; D: .; V: TRBV6-2/TRBV6-3; CDR3: CASSYSWETQYF; DNA: TGTGCCAGCAGTTACAGCTGGGAGACCCAGTACTTC
J: TRBJ1-1; size: .; D: TRBD1; V: TRBV11-2; CDR3: CASSSSGGLAEAFF; DNA: TGTGCCAGCAGCTCCTCAGGGGGCCTGGCTGAAGCTTTCTTT
J: TRBJ1-2; size: .; D: .; V: TRBV3-1/TRBV3-2; CDR3: CASSQDPGSNGYTF; DNA: TGTGCCAGCAGCCAAGATCCAGGTAGTAATGGCTACACCTTC
J: TRBJ2-5; size: .; D: .; V: TRBV19; CDR3: CASREGGSRETQYF; DNA: TGTGCCAGTAGGGAGGGGGGGAGTAGAGAGACCCAGTACTTC
J: TRBJ2-4; size: .; D: .; V: TRBV2; CDR3: CASKGWGAKNIQYF; DNA: TGTGCCAGCAAGGGGTGGGGAGCCAAAAACATTCAGTACTTC
J: TRBJ1-2; size: .; D: .; V: TRBV28; CDR3: CASSASWAGGYTF; DNA: TGTGCCAGCAGTGCCTCCTGGGCAGGGGGCTACACCTTC
J: TRBJ1-4; size: .; D: .; V: TRBV5-5; CDR3: CASSLDIEPRKLFF; DNA: TGTGCCAGCAGCTTGGACATAGAACCTAGAAAACTGTTTTTT
J: TRBJ2-5; size: .; D: .; V: TRBV30; CDR3: CAWSAGTQYF; DNA: TGTGCCTGGAGTGCCGGGACCCAGTACTTC
J: TRBJ2-3; size: .; D: .; V: TRBV11-3; CDR3: CASSSAGERTDTQYF; DNA: TGTGCCAGCAGCTCGGCAGGGGAACGCACAGATACGCAGTATTTT
J: TRBJ1-6; size: .; D: .; V: TRBV4-1; CDR3: CASSQEVPGLGGSPLHF; DNA: TGCGCCAGCAGCCAAGAAGTCCCGGGACTGGGAGGCTCACCCCTCCACTTT
J: TRBJ1-2; size: .; D: .; V: TRBV7-2; CDR3: CASSLEQVYGYTF; DNA: TGTGCCAGCAGCTTAGAGCAGGTCTATGGCTACACCTTC
J: TRBJ2-3; size: .; D: .; V: TRBV30; CDR3: CAWSGTNTDTQYF; DNA: TGTGCCTGGAGTGGAACTAACACAGATACGCAGTATTTT
J: TRBJ2-5; size: once; D: .; V: TRBV28; CDR3: CASFTGQETQYF; DNA: TGTGCCAGCTTCACAGGACAAGAGACCCAGTACTTC
J: TRBJ2-2; size: .; D: TRBD1; V: TRBV18; CDR3: CASSATPPGQANTGELFF; DNA: TGTGCCAGCTCAGCCACCCCTCCGGGACAGGCGAACACCGGGGAGCTGTTTTTT
J: TRBJ2-6; size: .; D: .; V: TRBV10-3; CDR3: CAISSQGDKFGANVLTF; DNA: TGTGCCATCAGTTCACAGGGAGATAAGTTTGGGGCCAACGTCCTGACTTTC
J: TRBJ2-1; size: few; D: .; V: TRBV11-2; CDR3: CASSLGTGINEQFF; DNA: TGTGCCAGCAGCTTAGGCACAGGGATCAATGAGCAGTTCTTC
J: TRBJ1-1; size: .; D: .; V: TRBV15; CDR3: CATSSPGQPYAEAFF; DNA: TGTGCCACCAGCAGCCCAGGACAGCCTTACGCTGAAGCTTTCTTT
J: TRBJ1-1; size: .; D: .; V: TRBV7-2; CDR3: CASSSRYGRTEAFF; DNA: TGTGCCAGCAGCTCAAGGTATGGGCGCACTGAAGCTTTCTTT
J: TRBJ1-2; size: .; D: .; V: TRBV4-1; CDR3: CASSQVEGANYGYTF; DNA: TGCGCCAGCAGCCAAGTCGAAGGGGCTAACTATGGCTACACCTTC
J: TRBJ2-3; size: .; D: .; V: TRBV28; CDR3: CASNPAEGADTQYF; DNA: TGTGCCAGCAACCCCGCAGAGGGGGCAGATACGCAGTATTTT
J: TRBJ2-2; size: .; D: TRBD2; V: TRBV5-1; CDR3: CASSLSSGGLSGELFF; DNA: TGCGCCAGCAGCTTAAGTAGCGGGGGGCTGAGCGGGGAGCTGTTTTTT
J: TRBJ1-4; size: .; D: .; V: TRBV5-1; CDR3: CASSLAARTNEKLFF; DNA: TGCGCCAGCAGCTTGGCCGCTCGGACTAATGAAAAACTGTTTTTT
J: TRBJ2-7; size: .; D: .; V: TRBV11-2; CDR3: CASSLGAASYEQYF; DNA: TGTGCCAGCAGCCTAGGGGCCGCCTCCTACGAGCAGTACTTC
J: TRBJ2-5; size: .; D: TRBD2; V: TRBV9; CDR3: CASSPTSGGRETQYF; DNA: TGTGCCAGCAGCCCGACCTCGGGCGGGAGAGAGACCCAGTACTTC
J: TRBJ1-2; size: .; D: .; V: TRBV2; CDR3: CASSDRSWWDGYTF; DNA: TGTGCCAGCAGCGACAGGTCTTGGTGGGATGGCTACACCTTC
J: TRBJ1-5; size: once; D: .; V: TRBV30; CDR3: CAWRASRSNQPQHF; DNA: TGTGCCTGGAGAGCCTCGCGTAGCAATCAGCCCCAGCATTTT
J: TRBJ1-4; size: .; D: .; V: TRBV11-1; CDR3: CASSFSNEKLFF; DNA: TGTGCCAGCAGCTTCTCTAATGAAAAACTGTTTTTT
J: TRBJ2-7; size: .; D: .; V: TRBV5-4; CDR3: CASSLADSSYEQYF; DNA: TGTGCCAGCAGCTTGGCCGACAGCTCCTACGAGCAGTACTTC
J: TRBJ2-1; size: .; D: TRBD2; V: TRBV27; CDR3: CASSLLAGGTYNEQFF; DNA: TGTGCCAGCAGTTTACTGGCGGGAGGTACCTACAATGAGCAGTTCTTC
J: TRBJ2-1; size: .; D: .; V: TRBV7-9; CDR3: CASSSFLAPSSYNEQFF; DNA: TGTGCCAGCAGCTCGTTTCTAGCGCCCAGCTCCTACAATGAGCAGTTCTTC